In this sample, the clone carrying this T cell receptor (beta chain) turned up a few times. Those who participated ranged in age from roughly 18 to 95 years and resided in 24 US areas. In assigning cohorts, the study relied on participant-reported clinical history. Resolution of symptoms, clearance, or two negative PCRs was present in recovered Cohort 3 donors. The sample belongs to a study of blood T cell repertoires in COVID-19. Turning to the study itself: COVID-19 samples, acute and convalescent, were from the United States, Italy and Spain.

The germline V gene encodes CDR1 SGHRS and CDR2 YFSETQ. This CDR3 contains 16 residues. V was pared by 4 bases and J by 5 bases, with 10 bases of the junction left unmatched. The repertoire was sequenced with immunoSEQ multiplex PCR; TCRdb's copy has only in-frame clones and lacks some. The sample has more than 250,000 clones, 70% to 90% seen once; the top ten hold 2.2%. The sequencing input was PBMCs or T cells enriched from blood (not recorded which). The chain links TRBV5-1 to TRBJ2-5; 11 bases match TRBD2. This TCR was sampled from a man under 40 who had recovered from COVID-19. The DNA of the CDR3 is TGCGCCAGCAGCCTGGAGATTCGACTAGCGGGGGAGACCCAGTACTTC. It encodes CASSLEIRLAGETQYF.